The 25 T cell receptor beta chains reported below all come from one sample, sequenced in a study of PD-L1 blockade in urothelial cancer. The data were produced by immunoSEQ multiplex PCR, yet TCRdb's version contains in-frame clones alone and is incomplete. The sample consists of under 70,000 clones, 88% of them appearing once. This sample's time point: peripheral blood 6 weeks after treatment start. The sequencing used PBMCs, collected around atezolizumab (anti-PD-L1) treatment. Receptor source: a man between 60 and 75 years old with urothelial cancer.

The chain has TRBV7-9 and TRBJ1-1, with unresolved D. Germline V CDR1 and CDR2: SEHNR, FQNEAQ (reference sequence). This CDR3 comprises 12 residues. Trimming removed 4 bases from V and 5 bases from J, with 8 bases in between. In DNA form, the CDR3 reads TGTGCCAGCAGCTCATTCAATACTGAAGCTTTCTTT. It codes for CASSSFNTEAFF.

This clone appeared once. This chain links TRBV27 with TRBJ2-7, with 10 nucleotides matching TRBD2. The CDR3 contains 15 residues. V lost 10 bases and J lost 3; bases outside the gene matches: 12. CDR1 MNHEY and CDR2 SMNVEV come from the germline V gene (reference sequence). This CDR3 is CATQRSGRVGYEQYF. CDR3 DNA sequence: TGTGCCACGCAGAGAAGCGGGAGGGTGGGCTACGAGCAGTACTTC.

The V gene is TRBV7-9, the J gene TRBJ2-5; maybe TRBD2 (6 bases). V was shortened by 7 bases and J by 5 bases, with 17 bases between the two germline ends. The CDR3 sequence is 14 residues long. CDR1 and CDR2 from the germline V gene are SEHNR and FQNEAQ (reference sequence). This CDR3 reads CASTGPSGGETQYF. DNA of the CDR3: TGTGCCAGCACCGGGCCAAGTGGGGGGGAGACCCAGTACTTC.

J is TRBJ1-6 and V is TRBV29-1, with 8 bases aligning to TRBD1. With 4 bases clipped from V and 8 bases from J, the junction kept 7 bases outside the gene matches. Germline CDR1 and CDR2: SQVTM and ANQGSEA. The length of the CDR3 is 14 residues. The CDR3 nucleotides are TGCAGCGTTGTTACAGGGGGATCAGATTCACCCCTCCACTTT. Translating gives CSVVTGGSDSPLHF. The full variable domain, with the rest looked up from reference TRBV29-1 and TRBJ1-6, is SAVISQKPSRDICQRGTSLTIQCQVDSQVTMMFWYRQQPGQSLTLIATANQGSEATYESGFVIDKFPISRPNLTFSTLTVSNMSPEDSSIYLCSVVTGGSDSPLHFGNGTRLTVT.

CDR3 coding DNA: TGTGCCAGCAGCTACGGACTACCCCAGAAGTACTTC. Its protein product is CASSYGLPQKYF. This chain connects TRBV5-5 to TRBJ2-7, with D tentatively TRBD2 (6 bases). Germline assignment: CDR1 SGHKS and CDR2 YYEKEE (reference sequence). V was shortened by 3 bases and J by 11 bases, with 15 bases between the two germline ends. This CDR3 has 12 amino acids.

The chain couples TRBV9 to TRBJ2-7, with D possibly matching TRBD1 (5 bases). From germline, CDR1 is SGDLS and CDR2 YYNGEE. Trimming shortened V by 4 bases and J by 3 bases, and 11 bases separated the two germline ends. The CDR3 runs to 13 residues. In DNA, the CDR3 is TGTGCCAGCAGCAAAGGACAAGACTACGAGCAGTACTTC. Translated: CASSKGQDYEQYF. The entire variable domain, with the rest obtained from reference TRBV9 and TRBJ2-7, is as follows: DSGVTQTPKHLITATGQRVTLRCSPRSGDLSVYWYQQSLDQGLQFLIQYYNGEERAKGNILERFSAQQFPDLHSELNLSSLELGDSALYFCASSKGQDYEQYFGPGTRLTVT.

The chain links TRBV19 to TRBJ1-1; 10 bases agree with TRBD1. Trimming cost V 4 bases and J 3 bases; bases outside gene matches: 2. The CDR3 extends over 14 amino acids. The germline V gene encodes CDR1 LNHDA and CDR2 SQIVND (reference sequence). CDR3 region: CASSRDRGDTEAFF. The DNA for the CDR3 is TGTGCCAGTAGTAGGGACAGGGGAGACACTGAAGCTTTCTTT.

V is TRBV5-1 and J is TRBJ2-7; the match to TRBD1 covers 10 bases. CDR1 SGHRS and CDR2 YFSETQ come from the germline V gene. This CDR3 is built from 14 residues. With V trimmed by 4 bases and J by 3 bases, 4 bases remained unmatched. CDR3 sequence (DNA): TGCGCCAGCAGCCAGGGACAGGGGTACTACGAGCAGTACTTC. Translating gives CASSQGQGYYEQYF. Full variable domain (outside the CDR3, taken from reference TRBV5-1 and TRBJ2-7): KAGVTQTPRYLIKTRGQQVTLSCSPISGHRSVSWYQQTPGQGLQFLFEYFSETQRNKGNFPGRFSGRQFSNSRSEMNVSTLELGDSALYLCASSQGQGYYEQYFGPGTRLTVT.

The J gene is TRBJ2-2, the V gene TRBV6-6; 9 bases are shared with TRBD2. Germline values: CDR1 MNHNY, CDR2 SVGAGI (reference sequence). V dropped 6 bases and J dropped 4; count of bases not matched to a gene: 9. The CDR3 length is 16 residues. The chain's CDR3 is CASRSLGLAGTGELFF. CDR3 sequence (DNA): TGTGCCAGCAGGTCCTTGGGACTAGCAGGCACCGGGGAGCTGTTTTTT.

The chain joins TRBV28 to TRBJ2-7, with 15 bases fitting TRBD2. Germline V gene sequence: CDR1 MDHEN, CDR2 SYDVKM. This CDR3 has 17 amino acids. The V segment lost 7 bases and the J segment 0 bases; nucleotides outside the gene matches: 7. CDR3 in DNA: TGTGCCAGCACCGGACTAGCGGGAGGGCCTACCTCCTACGAGCAGTACTTC. This encodes CASTGLAGGPTSYEQYF.

This sequence joins TRBV13 and TRBJ2-7, with 9 bases lining up with TRBD1. The V segment lost 3 bases and the J segment 5 bases; nucleotides outside the gene matches: 5. Per the germline V gene, CDR1 is PRHDT and CDR2 is FYEKMQ (reference sequence). This CDR3 has 14 residues. CDR3 nucleotide sequence: TGTGCCAGCAGCTTGGGGGACAGGGTCCACGAGCAGTACTTC. Translating it yields CASSLGDRVHEQYF.

This clone came up a few times. The rearrangement links TRBV6-5 to TRBJ2-1; 7 nucleotides match TRBD2. This CDR3 has 15 amino acids. Unmatched junction bases numbered 7, after V lost 7 bases and J lost 1 base. From germline, CDR1 is MNHEY and CDR2 SVGAGI. The CDR3 DNA follows: TGTGCCAGCAACAAGATGGGGGGGTCCTACAATGAGCAGTTCTTC. The encoded protein is CASNKMGGSYNEQFF.

The gene calls are TRBV18 and TRBJ2-2; 10 nucleotides agree with TRBD1. V dropped 4 bases and J dropped 4; count of bases not matched to a gene: 9. Germline loops: CDR1 KGHSH, CDR2 LQKENI. CDR3 size: 17 residues. The CDR3 bases are TGTGCCAGCTCACTTCAAGGTGGGACAGGGGTCACCGGGGAGCTGTTTTTT. This codes for CASSLQGGTGVTGELFF.

CDR3 coding DNA: TGTGCCAGCAGCTTACTGGCTTCAACCACCTTC. It specifies CASSLLASTTF. This chain joins TRBV11-3 and TRBJ1-2; D uncertain. The CDR3 consists of 11 residues. Germline CDR1 and CDR2: SGHNT and YENEEA. V shed 2 bases and J shed 13 bases, with 11 bases lying between them. Drawing the rest from reference TRBV11-3 and TRBJ1-2, the complete variable domain is EAGVVQSPRYKIIEKKQPVAFWCNPISGHNTLYWYLQNLGQGPELLIRYENEEAVDDSQLPKDRFSAERLKGVDSTLKIQPAELGDSAVYLCASSLLASTTFGSGTRLTVV.

The V gene is TRBV10-3, the J gene TRBJ2-1; D is possibly TRBD1 (5 bases). The CDR3 sequence is 14 residues long. V gave up 7 bases and J gave up 4 bases, with 14 bases separating them. The germline V gene has CDR1 ENHRY and CDR2 SYGVKD. CDR3 region: CAIKGADGYNEQFF. CDR3 bases: TGTGCCATCAAAGGGGCGGATGGATACAATGAGCAGTTCTTC.

The CDR3 here is CASSPLPGGNTEAFF. The CDR3 bases are TGTGCCAGCAGTCCGCTCCCAGGGGGGAACACTGAAGCTTTCTTT. This chain connects TRBV27 to TRBJ1-1; 7 nucleotides align to TRBD1. V lost 5 bases and J lost 1; bases outside the gene matches: 7. Germline CDR1 and CDR2: MNHEY and SMNVEV (reference sequence). CDR3 size: 15 residues.

The chain links TRBV30 to TRBJ1-4, with 7 bases fitting TRBD1. CDR3 length equals 13 residues. The germline V gene has CDR1 GTSNPN and CDR2 SVGIG (reference sequence). Trimming took 2 bases from V and 7 from J; bases not matched to a gene: 4. CDR3 DNA: TGTGCCTGGAGTAGGGGGCGCACTGAAAAACTGTTTTTT. Amino acid sequence: CAWSRGRTEKLFF.

This chain uses TRBV28 with TRBJ2-1, with D tentatively TRBD2 (6 bases). CDR1 and CDR2 from the germline V gene are MDHEN and SYDVKM. V lost 4 bases to trimming and J lost 0 bases, with 16 bases between them. The CDR3 runs to 17 residues. The CDR3: CASSSSISGVSYNEQFF. The CDR3 DNA follows: TGTGCCAGCAGTTCAAGCATTAGCGGAGTCTCCTACAATGAGCAGTTCTTC.

Only a few counts were recorded for this clone. The J gene is TRBJ2-1, the V gene TRBV18, with D possibly TRBD1 on 6 matching bases. CDR1 KGHSH and CDR2 LQKENI come from the germline V gene. This CDR3 has 13 amino acids. V was clipped by 6 bases and J by 10 bases, with 16 bases between them. The CDR3 spells CASSGAFSGEQFF. The CDR3 region has the DNA TGTGCCAGCTCGGGGGCCTTCTCTGGGGAGCAGTTCTTC.

In its sample, this clone was seen once. The chain recombines TRBV5-5 with TRBJ2-4; 8 bases are a match to TRBD1. The germline V gene encodes CDR1 SGHKS and CDR2 YYEKEE (reference sequence). With 2 bases clipped from V and 4 bases from J, the junction kept 2 bases outside the gene matches. The CDR3 has 14 amino acids. CDR3 in DNA: TGTGCCAGCAGCTTCTGGGACAGGAAAAACATTCAGTACTTC. Amino acids: CASSFWDRKNIQYF.

The chain employs TRBV9 and TRBJ2-5, with TRBD2 matching 7 bases. Trimming cost V 3 bases and J 4 bases; bases outside gene matches: 12. The CDR3 contains 16 residues. Germline assignment: CDR1 SGDLS and CDR2 YYNGEE. In nucleotides, the CDR3 is TGTGCCAGCAGCGCTCCCCGGGGTCGGGGGGTAGAGACCCAGTACTTC. Amino acid sequence: CASSAPRGRGVETQYF.

The genes are TRBV6-5 and TRBJ1-5; D gene unclear. V lost 6 bases to trimming and J lost 9 bases, with 21 bases between them. The CDR3 totals 15 residues. Looked up from germline, CDR1 is MNHEY and CDR2 is SVGAGI. The CDR3 DNA is TGTGCCAGCAGCCCTGGAGACCCCCGCGGTTGGCCCCAGCATTTT. Residues: CASSPGDPRGWPQHF.

V and J are TRBV21-1 and TRBJ1-5; TRBD1, the table's D call, was not compared with the DNA. TRBV21-1 corresponds to a pseudogene. This CDR3 region has 20 residues. The CDR3 sequence is CASRADRTATRLGSNQPQHF. The CDR3 DNA reads TGTGCCAGCAGGGCTGATAGGACAGCGACGCGGCTCGGTAGCAATCAGCCCCAGCATTTT.

The rearrangement links TRBV28 to TRBJ1-4; D possibly corresponds to TRBD1 (5 bases). V lost 6 bases and J 8 bases, leaving 13 bases between the germline ends. The CDR3 is made up of 13 amino acids. CDR1 and CDR2 (germline): MDHEN, SYDVKM. CDR3 bases: TGTGCCAGCAGGTCGACAGCACGAGAAAAACTGTTTTTT. This translates into CASRSTAREKLFF. The whole variable domain, remainder taken from reference TRBV28 and TRBJ1-4, is DVKVTQSSRYLVKRTGEKVFLECVQDMDHENMFWYRQDPGLGLRLIYFSYDVKMKEKGDIPEGYSVSREKKERFSLILESASTNQTSMYLCASRSTAREKLFFGSGTQLSVL.

CDR3 amino acids: CASSPQPGTYYEQYF. The CDR3 DNA reads as TGTGCCAGCAGCCCCCAACCCGGGACATATTACGAGCAGTACTTC. The chain is built from TRBV7-9 and TRBJ2-7, with a weak D call TRBD1 (6 bases). The CDR3 covers 15 residues. From germline, CDR1 is SEHNR and CDR2 FQNEAQ (reference sequence). V lost 5 bases and J 4 bases, leaving 18 bases between the germline ends. Full variable domain (outside the CDR3, taken from reference TRBV7-9 and TRBJ2-7): DTGVSQNPRHKITKRGQNVTFRCDPISEHNRLYWYRQTLGQGPEFLTYFQNEAQLEKSRLLSDRFSAERPKGSFSTLEIQRTEQGDSAMYLCASSPQPGTYYEQYFGPGTRLTVT.